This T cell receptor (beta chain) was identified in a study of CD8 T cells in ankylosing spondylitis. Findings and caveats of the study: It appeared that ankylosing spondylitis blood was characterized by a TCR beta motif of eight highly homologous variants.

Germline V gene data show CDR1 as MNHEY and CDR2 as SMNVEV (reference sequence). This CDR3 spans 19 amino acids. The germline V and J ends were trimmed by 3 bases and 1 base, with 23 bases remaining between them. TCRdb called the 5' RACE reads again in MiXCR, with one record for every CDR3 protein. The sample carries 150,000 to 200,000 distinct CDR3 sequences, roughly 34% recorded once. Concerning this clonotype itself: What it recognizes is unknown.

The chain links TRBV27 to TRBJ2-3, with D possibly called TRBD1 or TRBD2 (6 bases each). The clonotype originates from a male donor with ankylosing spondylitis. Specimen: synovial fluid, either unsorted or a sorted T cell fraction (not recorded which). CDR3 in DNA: TGTGCCAGCAGTTTGGGTCCCCGGGGGCAAGGTGGGCGCACAGATACGCAGTATTTT. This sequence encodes CASSLGPRGQGGRTDTQYF.